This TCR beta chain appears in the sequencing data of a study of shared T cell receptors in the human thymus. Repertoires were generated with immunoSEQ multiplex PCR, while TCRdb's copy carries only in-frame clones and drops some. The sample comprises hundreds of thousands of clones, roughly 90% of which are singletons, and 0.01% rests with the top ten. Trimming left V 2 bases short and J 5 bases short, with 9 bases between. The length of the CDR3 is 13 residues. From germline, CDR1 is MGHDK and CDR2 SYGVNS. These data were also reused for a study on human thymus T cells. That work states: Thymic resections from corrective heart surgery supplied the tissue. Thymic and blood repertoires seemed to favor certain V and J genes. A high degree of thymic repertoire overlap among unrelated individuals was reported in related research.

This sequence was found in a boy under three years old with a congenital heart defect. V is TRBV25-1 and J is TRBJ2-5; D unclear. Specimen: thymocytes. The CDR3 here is CASSEGSGETQYF. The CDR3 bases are TGTGCCAGCAGTGAAGGCTCTGGCGAGACCCAGTACTTC.